Below are 9 T cell receptor beta chains sequenced from a single sample in a study of blood T cells in healthy people across ages. A second PCR of 7 to 11 cycles used a sample-barcoded 5' primer and a J-beta primer mix. TCRdb re-analysed the 5' RACE reads in MiXCR, keeping a single row per CDR3 protein. The sample consists of about 1,400,000 distinct CDR3 sequences, 42% of them appearing once. Sequenced: blood. The receptors were sampled from a woman in her late teens or twenties in good health.

This clonotype was observed a few times. The J gene is TRBJ2-3, the V gene TRBV5-6; either TRBD1 or TRBD2 may fit D (5 bases each). V was pared by 1 base and J by 2 bases, with 14 bases between. Germline CDR1 SGHDT, CDR2 YYEEEE. The CDR3 runs 16 residues. DNA for the CDR3: TGTGCCAGCAGCTTGAGGGACCGAGGCTACACAGATACGCAGTATTTT. It encodes CASSLRDRGYTDTQYF.

The chain uses TRBV12-3 or TRBV12-4 and TRBJ2-1; D is perhaps TRBD1 (5 bases). The CDR3 totals 12 residues. Trimming took 6 bases from V and 6 from J, leaving 9 bases between them. In nucleotides, the CDR3 is TGTGCCAGCAGAGGACATAGCAATGAGCAGTTCTTC. Protein sequence: CASRGHSNEQFF.

V gene TRBV27 combines with J gene TRBJ2-1, with 10 bases aligning to TRBD2. Trimming cost V 7 bases and J 2 bases; bases outside gene matches: 5. The germline gives CDR1 MNHEY, CDR2 SMNVEV (reference sequence). The length of the CDR3 is 15 residues. CDR3 nucleotide sequence: TGTGCCAGCAATGCCGGGACTAGCGCCTACAATGAGCAGTTCTTC. Translating it yields CASNAGTSAYNEQFF.

The CDR3 DNA reads as TGTGCCAGCAGTTACTCACGGACAGGGGACACTGAAGCTTTCTTT. Protein sequence: CASSYSRTGDTEAFF. The rearrangement uses TRBV6-5 and TRBJ1-1; 9 bases agree with TRBD1. This CDR3 has 15 residues. Looked up from germline, CDR1 is MNHEY and CDR2 is SVGAGI. Trimming at V came to 0 bases and at J to 3 bases, leaving 2 bases not matched to a gene.

The chain is built from TRBV6-1 and TRBJ2-7, with TRBD1 matching 8 bases. Looked up from germline, CDR1 is MNHNS and CDR2 is SASEGT. The V gene end was trimmed by 1 base and the J gene end by 1 base; junction bases not matched to a gene: 3. CDR3 length: 15 residues. CDR3 in amino acids: CASSEVTGGSYEQYF. The CDR3 coding sequence is TGTGCCAGCAGTGAAGTCACAGGGGGATCCTACGAGCAGTACTTC.

The chain joins TRBV6-1 to TRBJ2-5; 8 bases agree with TRBD2. The CDR3 totals 17 residues. The germline V gene has CDR1 MNHNS and CDR2 SASEGT. V was pared by 0 bases and J by 1 base, with 7 bases of the junction left unmatched. The chain's CDR3 is CASSEAGASGSQETQYF. The CDR3 coding sequence is TGTGCCAGCAGTGAAGCAGGGGCTAGCGGGTCCCAAGAGACCCAGTACTTC.

The J gene is TRBJ1-1, the V gene TRBV5-1, with 7 bases matching TRBD1. The CDR3 sequence is 13 residues long. V lost 6 bases to trimming and J lost 5 bases; unmatched junction nucleotides: 7. The germline V gene encodes CDR1 SGHRS and CDR2 YFSETQ. As DNA, the CDR3 is TGCGCCAGCATGGGACAGTCGGGGACTGAAGCTTTCTTT. Protein: CASMGQSGTEAFF.

This chain joins TRBV6-7 and TRBJ2-4; TRBD1 agrees at 8 bases. TRBV6-7 is treated as an ORF (open reading frame) with a function not yet certain. This CDR3 is 18 amino acids long. V gave up 7 bases and J gave up 3 bases; unmatched junction bases: 17. The CDR3 nucleotides read TGTGCCAGCAAACGTAACGGCGAGGACAGGGTTTTCAAAAACATTCAGTACTTC. It is translated as CASKRNGEDRVFKNIQYF.

This clonotype has just a few counts. The rearrangement uses TRBV29-1 and TRBJ2-1; D is perhaps TRBD2 (5 bases). TRBJ2-7 explains the end of the DNA better; the J call may be wrong. From germline, CDR1 is SQVTM and CDR2 ANQGSEA. The CDR3 is made up of 15 amino acids. The CDR3 DNA reads as TGCAGCGTTGAAGGACGGATGAGTGCTAGCAATGAGCAGTACTTC. This codes for CSVEGRMSASNEQYF.